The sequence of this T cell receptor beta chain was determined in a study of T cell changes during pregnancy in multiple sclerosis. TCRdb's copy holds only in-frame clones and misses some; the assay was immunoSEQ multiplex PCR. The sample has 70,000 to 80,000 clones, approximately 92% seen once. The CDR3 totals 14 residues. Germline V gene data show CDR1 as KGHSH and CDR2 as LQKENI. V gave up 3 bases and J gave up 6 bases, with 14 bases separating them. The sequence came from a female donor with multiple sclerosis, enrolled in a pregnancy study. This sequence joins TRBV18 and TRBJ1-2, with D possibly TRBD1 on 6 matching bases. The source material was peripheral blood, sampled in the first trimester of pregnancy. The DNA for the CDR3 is TGTGCCAGCTCACCGGACGGGGGGGCGAATGGCTACACCTTC. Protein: CASSPDGGANGYTF.